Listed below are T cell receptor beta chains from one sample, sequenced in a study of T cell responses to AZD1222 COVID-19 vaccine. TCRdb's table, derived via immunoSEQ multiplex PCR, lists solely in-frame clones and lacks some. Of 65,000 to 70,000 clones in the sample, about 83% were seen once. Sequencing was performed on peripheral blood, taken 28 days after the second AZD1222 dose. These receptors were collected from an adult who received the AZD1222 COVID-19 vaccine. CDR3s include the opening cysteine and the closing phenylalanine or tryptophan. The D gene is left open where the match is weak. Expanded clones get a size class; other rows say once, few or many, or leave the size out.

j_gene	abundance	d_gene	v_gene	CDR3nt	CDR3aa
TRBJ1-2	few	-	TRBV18	TGTGCCAGCTCACAGGGGTTTGGCTACACCTTC	CASSQGFGYTF
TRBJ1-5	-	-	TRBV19	TGTGCCAGTAATTGGGGCCGGGACAGCAATCAGCCCCAGCATTTT	CASNWGRDSNQPQHF
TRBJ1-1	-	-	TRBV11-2	TGTGCCAGCAGCTTGAGGTCCTACACTGAAGCTTTCTTT	CASSLRSYTEAFF
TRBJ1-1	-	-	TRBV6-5	TGTGCCAGCAGCACAGCTAACACTGAAGCTTTCTTT	CASSTANTEAFF
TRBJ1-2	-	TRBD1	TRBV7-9	TGTGCCAGCAGTCGGGACAGCTATGGCTACACCTTC	CASSRDSYGYTF
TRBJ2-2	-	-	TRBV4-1	TGCGCCAGCAGCCCTCGCTTGGGGGCGGACACCGGGGAGCTGTTTTTT	CASSPRLGADTGELFF
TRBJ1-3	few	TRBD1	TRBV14	TGTGCCAGCAGCCAGGCGGGACAGCGAAACACCATATATTTT	CASSQAGQRNTIYF
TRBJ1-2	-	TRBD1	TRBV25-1	TGTGCCAGCAGCCACAGACAGGGCTATGGCTACACCTTC	CASSHRQGYGYTF
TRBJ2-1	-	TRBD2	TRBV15	TGTGCCACCAGCAGAGAGGCCGGGACTAGCGGGGGTGCCTCCTACAATGAGCAGTTCTTC	CATSREAGTSGGASYNEQFF
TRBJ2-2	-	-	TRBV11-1	TGTGCCAGCAGCTTACAAGAAAACACCGGGGAGCTGTTTTTT	CASSLQENTGELFF
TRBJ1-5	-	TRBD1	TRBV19	TGTGCCAGTAACCGGGACAGGGGGATTAAGTATCAGCCCCAGCATTTT	CASNRDRGIKYQPQHF
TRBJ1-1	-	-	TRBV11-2	TGTGCCAGCAGGGACGGGAAGTCCACTGAAGCTTTCTTT	CASRDGKSTEAFF
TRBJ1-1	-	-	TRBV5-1	TGCGCCAGCAGCTTGGGGGCGATCAGGCATGAAGCTTTCTTT	CASSLGAIRHEAFF
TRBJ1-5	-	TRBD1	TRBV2	TGTGCCAGCAGGGGGACAGGGGTACAGCCCCAGCATTTT	CASRGTGVQPQHF
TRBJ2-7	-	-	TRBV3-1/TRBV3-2	TGTGCCAGCAGCCAAGATGAGGCAAAATCCTACGAGCAGTACTTC	CASSQDEAKSYEQYF
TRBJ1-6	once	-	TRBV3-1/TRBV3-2	TGTGCCAGCGCCGAGGGGGGTTGGAATTCACCCCTCCACTTT	CASAEGGWNSPLHF
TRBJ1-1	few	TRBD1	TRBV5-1	TGCGCCACCCGACAGGGGGCAGGGAACACTGAAGCTTTCTTT	CATRQGAGNTEAFF
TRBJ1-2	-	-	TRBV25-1	TGTGCCAGCAAAGCGACAGGTTACGGTGGGGCCTATGGCTACACCTTC	CASKATGYGGAYGYTF
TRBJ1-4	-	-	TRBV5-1	TGCGCCAGCAGCTCGGACCCCGGACAAGATGAAAAACTGTTTTTT	CASSSDPGQDEKLFF
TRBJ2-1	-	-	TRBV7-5	TGTGCCAGAAGCGGAGTCCACAATGAGCAGTTCTTC	CARSGVHNEQFF
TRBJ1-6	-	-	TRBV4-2	TGTGCCAGCAGCCAAGGCAGCTATAATTCACCCCTCCACTTT	CASSQGSYNSPLHF
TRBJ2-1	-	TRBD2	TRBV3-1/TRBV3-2	TGTGCCAGCAGCCAAGAAAGGGGACTAGCGGGGGGGCCGTTAAATGAGCAGTTCTTC	CASSQERGLAGGPLNEQFF
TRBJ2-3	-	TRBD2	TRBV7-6	TGTGCCAGCAGCCTCATAGCGGGGACCACAGATACGCAGTATTTT	CASSLIAGTTDTQYF
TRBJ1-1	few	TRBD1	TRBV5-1	TGCGCCAGCAGCTTGAGAGGGGGAACAGGGGGTAACACTGAAGCTTTCTTT	CASSLRGGTGGNTEAFF
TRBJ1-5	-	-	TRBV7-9	TGTGCCAGCAGCATTCAAGATCAGCCCCAGCATTTT	CASSIQDQPQHF
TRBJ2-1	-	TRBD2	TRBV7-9	TGTGCAGCAGGGAGGGAAGTTGTCAATGAGCAGTTCTTC	CAAGREVVNEQFF